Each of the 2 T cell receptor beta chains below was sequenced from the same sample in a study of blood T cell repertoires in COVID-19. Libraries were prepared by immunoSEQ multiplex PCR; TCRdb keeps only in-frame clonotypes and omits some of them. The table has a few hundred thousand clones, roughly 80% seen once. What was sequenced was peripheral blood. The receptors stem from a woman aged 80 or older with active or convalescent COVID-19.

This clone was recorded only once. The CDR3: CAISPGGATDTQYF. Here the CDR3 DNA reads TGTGCCATCAGCCCCGGGGGGGCCACAGATACGCAGTATTTT. V and J are TRBV10-3 and TRBJ2-3; TRBD2 aligns across 8 bases. The CDR3 totals 14 residues. Trimming at V came to 6 bases and at J to 2 bases, leaving 4 bases not matched to a gene. The V gene's germline CDR1 is ENHRY and CDR2 SYGVKD.

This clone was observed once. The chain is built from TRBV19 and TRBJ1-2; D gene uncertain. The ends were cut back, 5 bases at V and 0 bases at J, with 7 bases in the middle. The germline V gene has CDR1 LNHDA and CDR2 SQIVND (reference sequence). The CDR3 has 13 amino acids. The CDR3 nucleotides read TGTGCCAGTAGTGGGCAGACTAACTATGGCTACACCTTC. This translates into CASSGQTNYGYTF. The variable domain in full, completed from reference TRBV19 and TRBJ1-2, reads DGGITQSPKYLFRKEGQNVTLSCEQNLNHDAMYWYRQDPGQGLRLIYYSQIVNDFQKGDIAEGYSVSREKKESFPLTVTSAQKNPTAFYLCASSGQTNYGYTFGSGTRLTVV.